This is a list of T cell receptor beta chains from one sample in a study of T cell repertoires in cytomegalovirus infection. No cognate antigen is known for these TCRs. From the reads, TCRdb called clonotypes with MiXCR, one entry per CDR3 protein. The table lists fewer than 650,000 distinct CDR3 sequences, about 39% of them singletons. This specimen consisted of cultured PBMCs, obtained from culture after CMV antigen stimulation. These receptors originate from a human donor in good health (CMV status not recorded). Some clones in this sample may be carry-over from other donors' samples. The CDR3 runs from the conserved cysteine through the conserved F or W. D genes are given only for firm matches. For some rows the clone size is stated as once, few or many, or as a class when expanded; others skip it.

D	V	size	J	CDR3	DNA
NA	TRBV29-1	NA	TRBJ2-5	CSVFGDGEFHQETQYF	TGCAGCGTCTTCGGGGATGGGGAATTCCACCAAGAGACCCAGTACTTC
TRBD1	TRBV7-2	few	TRBJ1-1	CASSDVPGQGTEAFF	TGTGCCAGCAGCGACGTCCCGGGACAGGGGACTGAAGCTTTCTTT
TRBD1	TRBV12-3/TRBV12-4	many	TRBJ2-5	CASSLQGAETQYF	TGTGCCAGCAGTTTGCAGGGGGCGGAGACCCAGTACTTC
TRBD1	TRBV20-1	NA	TRBJ2-2	CSARTGAETGELFF	TGCAGTGCCCGCACAGGGGCCGAAACCGGGGAGCTGTTTTTT
TRBD1	TRBV5-4	NA	TRBJ2-5	CASSLEAGGVETQYF	TGTGCCAGCAGCTTGGAGGCAGGGGGAGTAGAGACCCAGTACTTC
TRBD1	TRBV5-1	NA	TRBJ1-4	CASRAGGLTNEKLFF	TGCGCCAGCCGGGCAGGGGGTTTGACTAATGAAAAACTGTTTTTT
NA	TRBV7-2	NA	TRBJ2-7	CASSALPLSSYEQYF	TGTGCCAGCAGCGCCCTCCCCCTCTCCTCCTACGAGCAGTACTTC
NA	TRBV28	few	TRBJ1-4	CASSLEGVPKLFF	TGTGCCAGCAGCCTTGAGGGGGTACCAAAACTGTTTTTT
NA	TRBV6-2/TRBV6-3	few	TRBJ2-7	CASREVSEQYF	TGTGCCAGCAGGGAAGTAAGCGAGCAGTACTTC
NA	TRBV20-1	NA	TRBJ2-3	CSARVGGTQYF	TGCAGTGCTAGAGTTGGGGGTACGCAGTATTTT
TRBD1	TRBV7-6	few	TRBJ1-1	CASSRDSNTEAFF	TGTGCCAGCAGCCGGGACAGTAACACTGAAGCTTTCTTT
NA	TRBV11-2	NA	TRBJ1-6	CVSSLRGGGNSPLHF	TGTGTCAGCAGCTTACGGGGGGGGGGGAATTCACCCCTCCACTTT
NA	TRBV12-3/TRBV12-4	few	TRBJ2-3	CASETSASTHTQYF	TGTGCCTCCGAGACTTCGGCCTCCACCCATACGCAGTATTTT
NA	TRBV24-1	NA	TRBJ2-3	CATSFGGDTQYF	TGTGCCACCAGTTTTGGCGGAGATACGCAGTATTTT
NA	TRBV12-5	few	TRBJ2-2	CASGLRGGNTGELFF	TGTGCTAGTGGTTTAAGGGGAGGGAACACCGGGGAGCTGTTTTTT
TRBD2	TRBV4-1	NA	TRBJ2-3	CASSQPIAGETDTQYF	TGCGCCAGCAGCCAACCTATAGCGGGAGAAACAGATACGCAGTATTTT
NA	TRBV12-3/TRBV12-4	few	TRBJ2-6	CASSLNFPGANVLTF	TGTGCCAGCAGTTTAAATTTTCCCGGGGCCAACGTCCTGACTTTC
NA	TRBV27	NA	TRBJ1-4	CASSLGTARGKLFF	TGTGCCAGCAGTTTAGGGACCGCCCGAGGAAAACTGTTTTTT
TRBD1	TRBV12-3/TRBV12-4	NA	TRBJ2-3	CASRPDRGSTDTQYF	TGTGCCAGCAGGCCCGACAGGGGGAGCACAGATACGCAGTATTTT
NA	TRBV6-2/TRBV6-3	NA	TRBJ2-1	CASSYPGPGNEQFF	TGTGCCAGCAGTTACCCGGGGCCCGGGAATGAGCAGTTCTTC
NA	TRBV2	NA	TRBJ1-1	CASSEAVRDRFF	TGTGCCAGCAGTGAAGCTGTAAGGGATAGATTCTTT
NA	TRBV7-8	few	TRBJ2-2	CASSSGVADTGELFF	TGTGCCAGCAGCTCCGGAGTAGCGGACACCGGGGAGCTGTTTTTT
NA	TRBV7-9	NA	TRBJ2-1	CASSLGDNEQFF	TGTGCCAGCAGCTTGGGGGACAATGAGCAGTTCTTC
NA	TRBV7-2	few	TRBJ1-5	CASSLAYEGSNQPQHF	TGTGCCAGCAGCTTAGCGTATGAGGGGAGCAATCAGCCCCAGCATTTT
NA	TRBV7-2	few	TRBJ2-2	CASSLDVTNTGELFF	TGTGCCAGCAGCTTAGACGTAACGAACACCGGGGAGCTGTTTTTT
TRBD2	TRBV3-1	NA	TRBJ2-7	CASSQRGGGEQYF	TGTGCCAGCAGCCAACGCGGCGGGGGCGAGCAGTACTTC
NA	TRBV5-1	NA	TRBJ2-3	CASSFTDSPRASDTQYF	TGCGCCAGCAGCTTTACCGACAGTCCTCGGGCCTCAGATACGCAGTATTTT
TRBD1	TRBV12-3/TRBV12-4	NA	TRBJ1-6	CASSSTGFSSPLHF	TGTGCCAGCAGTTCGACAGGGTTTAGTTCACCCCTCCACTTT
TRBD1	TRBV4-3	NA	TRBJ1-1	CASSQEVDRTEAFF	TGCGCCAGCAGCCAAGAGGTGGACAGGACTGAAGCTTTCTTT
TRBD2	TRBV7-2	many	TRBJ2-3	CASSFVAGGLSDTQYF	TGTGCCAGCAGCTTTGTAGCGGGGGGCCTATCAGATACGCAGTATTTT